These T cell receptor beta chains were read from a single sample in a study of blood T cell repertoires in COVID-19. The method was immunoSEQ multiplex PCR; TCRdb's version includes in-frame clones alone and lacks a portion of them. This repertoire shows some 110,000 clones, 70% to 90% found once; its top ten account for approximately 1.5%. The specimen was peripheral blood. The receptors originated from a man aged 40-49 years with acute or convalescent COVID-19. Each CDR3 is given with its conserved first and last residue. A D gene is named only where the DNA matches it firmly. A row's size may be missing; if present it is once, few, many or a size class.

clone_size: NA; v_call: TRBV6-5; j_call: TRBJ1-2; d_call: NA; cdr3_aa: CASSLDKGINYGYTF; cdr3_nt: TGTGCCAGCAGTTTAGATAAGGGGATTAACTATGGCTACACCTTC
clone_size: NA; v_call: TRBV4-1; j_call: TRBJ2-3; d_call: TRBD2; cdr3_aa: CASSQVGAGGKDTQYF; cdr3_nt: TGCGCCAGCAGCCAAGTGGGAGCGGGGGGGAAAGATACGCAGTATTTT
clone_size: NA; v_call: TRBV9; j_call: TRBJ1-3; d_call: TRBD1; cdr3_aa: CASSVGWDRGANTIYF; cdr3_nt: TGTGCCAGCAGCGTAGGATGGGACAGGGGGGCGAACACCATATATTTT
clone_size: NA; v_call: TRBV11-3; j_call: TRBJ2-5; d_call: TRBD2; cdr3_aa: CASSLGYAGGGETQYF; cdr3_nt: TGTGCCAGCAGCTTAGGTTACGCGGGGGGTGGAGAGACCCAGTACTTC
clone_size: NA; v_call: TRBV6-5; j_call: TRBJ1-2; d_call: TRBD1; cdr3_aa: CASSYTGQGQGYTF; cdr3_nt: TGTGCCAGCAGTTACACAGGACAGGGCCAAGGCTACACCTTC
clone_size: NA; v_call: TRBV6-5; j_call: TRBJ2-6; d_call: NA; cdr3_aa: CASRAQGSGANVLTF; cdr3_nt: TGTGCCAGCAGAGCTCAGGGGTCTGGGGCCAACGTCCTGACTTTC
clone_size: NA; v_call: TRBV7-9; j_call: TRBJ2-1; d_call: NA; cdr3_aa: CASRGETTLTYNEQFF; cdr3_nt: TGTGCCTCCAGAGGTGAGACTACCCTAACCTACAATGAGCAGTTCTTC
clone_size: NA; v_call: TRBV6-6; j_call: TRBJ1-5; d_call: NA; cdr3_aa: CASSTTDSNQPQHF; cdr3_nt: TGTGCCAGCAGTACCACAGATAGCAATCAGCCCCAGCATTTT
clone_size: NA; v_call: TRBV7-2; j_call: TRBJ2-1; d_call: NA; cdr3_aa: CASSTAAGAYNEQFF; cdr3_nt: TGTGCCAGCAGCACCGCTGCGGGGGCATACAATGAGCAGTTCTTC
clone_size: few; v_call: TRBV30; j_call: TRBJ1-4; d_call: TRBD1; cdr3_aa: CASRQGLREKLFF; cdr3_nt: TGTGCCAGTCGACAGGGGTTGCGGGAAAAACTGTTTTTT
clone_size: NA; v_call: TRBV6-5; j_call: TRBJ2-7; d_call: NA; cdr3_aa: CATRYPSSYEQYF; cdr3_nt: TGTGCCACCAGGTACCCCTCCTCCTACGAGCAGTACTTC
clone_size: once; v_call: TRBV28; j_call: TRBJ1-3; d_call: NA; cdr3_aa: CASSTLHGNTIYF; cdr3_nt: TGTGCCAGCAGTACGTTACATGGAAACACCATATATTTT
clone_size: NA; v_call: TRBV7-8; j_call: TRBJ2-5; d_call: NA; cdr3_aa: CASSPQGYQETQYF; cdr3_nt: TGTGCCAGCAGCCCTCAGGGCTACCAAGAGACCCAGTACTTC
clone_size: NA; v_call: TRBV7-3; j_call: TRBJ2-2; d_call: TRBD1; cdr3_aa: CASSWDSANTGELFF; cdr3_nt: TGTGCCAGCAGCTGGGACAGCGCGAACACCGGGGAGCTGTTTTTT
clone_size: NA; v_call: TRBV19; j_call: TRBJ2-1; d_call: NA; cdr3_aa: CASSTLRAGSEQFF; cdr3_nt: TGTGCCAGTAGTACGCTCCGAGCTGGGAGTGAGCAGTTCTTC
clone_size: NA; v_call: TRBV29-1; j_call: TRBJ2-2; d_call: NA; cdr3_aa: CSVEDGDRITGELFF; cdr3_nt: TGCAGCGTTGAAGACGGAGACAGAATCACCGGGGAGCTGTTTTTT
clone_size: NA; v_call: TRBV28; j_call: TRBJ1-6; d_call: NA; cdr3_aa: CASSPADIEASPLHF; cdr3_nt: TGTGCCAGCAGTCCTGCGGACATAGAGGCTTCACCCCTCCACTTT
clone_size: once; v_call: TRBV27; j_call: TRBJ1-2; d_call: NA; cdr3_aa: CASGRGYGYTF; cdr3_nt: TGTGCCAGCGGAAGGGGTTATGGCTACACCTTC
clone_size: NA; v_call: TRBV12-1; j_call: TRBJ2-1; d_call: NA; cdr3_aa: CASSFASRTSGTSTYNEQFF; cdr3_nt: TGTGCCAGCAGCTTTGCCAGCAGGACTAGCGGAACCTCTACCTACAATGAGCAGTTCTTC
clone_size: NA; v_call: TRBV9; j_call: TRBJ2-1; d_call: TRBD2; cdr3_aa: CASSISGRSDNEQFF; cdr3_nt: TGTGCCAGCAGCATTAGCGGGAGATCGGACAATGAGCAGTTCTTC
clone_size: NA; v_call: TRBV24-1; j_call: TRBJ2-3; d_call: NA; cdr3_aa: CATAPHGVHTDTQYF; cdr3_nt: TGTGCCACCGCACCTCACGGAGTACACACAGATACGCAGTATTTT
clone_size: NA; v_call: TRBV5-1; j_call: TRBJ2-2; d_call: TRBD2; cdr3_aa: CASSRLAGTAAGELFF; cdr3_nt: TGCGCCAGCAGCCGACTAGCGGGGACCGCAGCCGGGGAGCTGTTTTTT
clone_size: NA; v_call: TRBV4-2; j_call: TRBJ2-1; d_call: NA; cdr3_aa: CASSQALMRRGGESSYNEQFF; cdr3_nt: TGTGCCAGCAGCCAAGCCCTTATGCGTCGCGGGGGCGAGAGCTCCTACAATGAGCAGTTCTTC
clone_size: NA; v_call: TRBV18; j_call: TRBJ2-5; d_call: NA; cdr3_aa: CASSPPRPTQETQYF; cdr3_nt: TGTGCCAGCTCACCACCGAGGCCTACACAAGAGACCCAGTACTTC
clone_size: NA; v_call: TRBV19; j_call: TRBJ1-1; d_call: NA; cdr3_aa: CASSTQGQGNTEAFF; cdr3_nt: TGTGCCAGTAGTACCCAAGGGCAGGGGAACACTGAAGCTTTCTTT
clone_size: NA; v_call: TRBV18; j_call: TRBJ1-2; d_call: TRBD1; cdr3_aa: CASSPDRDYGYTF; cdr3_nt: TGTGCCAGCTCCCCTGACAGGGACTATGGCTACACCTTC
clone_size: NA; v_call: TRBV19; j_call: TRBJ1-2; d_call: NA; cdr3_aa: CASSKYRVNYGYTF; cdr3_nt: TGTGCCAGTAGTAAATACAGGGTTAACTATGGCTACACCTTC
clone_size: NA; v_call: TRBV18; j_call: TRBJ1-1; d_call: NA; cdr3_aa: CASSLRYTEAFF; cdr3_nt: TGTGCCAGCTCGCTGAGGTACACTGAAGCTTTCTTT
clone_size: NA; v_call: TRBV7-6; j_call: TRBJ2-1; d_call: TRBD2; cdr3_aa: CASSLGTSGRVNEQFF; cdr3_nt: TGTGCCAGCAGCTTAGGGACTAGCGGGAGAGTCAATGAGCAGTTCTTC
clone_size: once; v_call: TRBV4-3; j_call: TRBJ2-1; d_call: TRBD2; cdr3_aa: CASSQRIRRGGNNEQFF; cdr3_nt: TGCGCCAGCAGCCAAAGAATCAGGCGGGGGGGGAACAATGAGCAGTTCTTC
clone_size: NA; v_call: TRBV27; j_call: TRBJ2-3; d_call: TRBD2; cdr3_aa: CATAPRGGTDTQYF; cdr3_nt: TGTGCCACCGCCCCGAGGGGAGGGACAGATACGCAGTATTTT
clone_size: NA; v_call: TRBV5-1; j_call: TRBJ1-1; d_call: TRBD1; cdr3_aa: CARDRTNTEAFF; cdr3_nt: TGCGCCAGGGACAGGACGAACACTGAAGCTTTCTTT
clone_size: NA; v_call: TRBV6-5; j_call: TRBJ1-5; d_call: NA; cdr3_aa: CASKMDSNSNQPQHF; cdr3_nt: TGTGCCAGCAAGATGGACAGCAATAGCAATCAGCCCCAGCATTTT
clone_size: NA; v_call: TRBV19; j_call: TRBJ2-5; d_call: TRBD2; cdr3_aa: CASSMKLAGPKTQETQYF; cdr3_nt: TGTGCCAGTAGTATGAAACTAGCGGGACCCAAGACCCAAGAGACCCAGTACTTC
clone_size: NA; v_call: TRBV5-1; j_call: TRBJ2-1; d_call: TRBD2; cdr3_aa: CASSRTSGGGNEQFF; cdr3_nt: TGCGCCAGCAGCCGCACTAGCGGAGGGGGCAATGAGCAGTTCTTC
clone_size: NA; v_call: TRBV18; j_call: TRBJ2-5; d_call: NA; cdr3_aa: CASSPQGLRETQYF; cdr3_nt: TGTGCCAGCTCACCACAGGGGTTACGAGAGACCCAGTACTTC
clone_size: NA; v_call: TRBV27; j_call: TRBJ2-5; d_call: NA; cdr3_aa: CASSLARAAETQYF; cdr3_nt: TGTGCCAGCAGTTTGGCGCGGGCGGCAGAGACCCAGTACTTC
clone_size: NA; v_call: TRBV21-1; j_call: TRBJ2-3; d_call: NA; cdr3_aa: CASSKGHSSGLSTDTQYF; cdr3_nt: TGTGCCAGCAGCAAAGGGCACTCTAGCGGGTTAAGCACAGATACGCAGTATTTT
clone_size: NA; v_call: TRBV4-2; j_call: TRBJ2-7; d_call: TRBD2; cdr3_aa: CASSQERRGDLYEQYF; cdr3_nt: TGTGCCAGCAGCCAAGAGAGACGGGGGGACCTCTACGAGCAGTACTTC
clone_size: NA; v_call: TRBV7-9; j_call: TRBJ2-2; d_call: TRBD1; cdr3_aa: CASRLGQGRVNGELFF; cdr3_nt: TGTGCCAGCAGACTCGGACAGGGGCGCGTTAATGGGGAGCTGTTTTTT
clone_size: NA; v_call: TRBV6-5; j_call: TRBJ2-5; d_call: NA; cdr3_aa: CASSYTQLKETQYF; cdr3_nt: TGTGCCAGCAGTTACACACAGCTAAAAGAGACCCAGTACTTC
clone_size: few; v_call: TRBV4-1; j_call: TRBJ2-4; d_call: TRBD2; cdr3_aa: CASSQDIGAGGHKNIQYF; cdr3_nt: TGCGCCAGCAGCCAAGATATAGGAGCGGGGGGACACAAAAACATTCAGTACTTC
clone_size: NA; v_call: TRBV6-2/TRBV6-3; j_call: TRBJ1-6; d_call: TRBD1; cdr3_aa: CASSPLTGAENSPLHF; cdr3_nt: TGTGCCAGCAGTCCCCTAACAGGGGCTGAAAATTCACCCCTCCACTTT
clone_size: NA; v_call: TRBV20-1; j_call: TRBJ2-3; d_call: TRBD2; cdr3_aa: CSASSSGRGTDTQYF; cdr3_nt: TGCAGTGCTAGTTCGAGCGGGAGGGGCACAGATACGCAGTATTTT
clone_size: once; v_call: TRBV20-1; j_call: TRBJ1-6; d_call: NA; cdr3_aa: CSASRLDRNRSPLHF; cdr3_nt: TGCAGTGCTAGTAGGCTCGACAGGAACAGGTCACCCCTCCACTTT
clone_size: NA; v_call: TRBV7-3; j_call: TRBJ2-7; d_call: NA; cdr3_aa: CASSSAYEQYF; cdr3_nt: TGTGCCAGCAGCTCCGCCTACGAGCAGTACTTC
clone_size: NA; v_call: TRBV5-1; j_call: TRBJ2-4; d_call: TRBD1; cdr3_aa: CASSLGQGGAKNIQYF; cdr3_nt: TGCGCCAGCAGCTTGGGACAGGGGGGAGCCAAAAACATTCAGTACTTC
clone_size: NA; v_call: TRBV7-9; j_call: TRBJ1-1; d_call: NA; cdr3_aa: CASEGGGKGAFF; cdr3_nt: TGTGCCTCGGAGGGAGGGGGAAAAGGGGCTTTCTTT
clone_size: few; v_call: TRBV2; j_call: TRBJ1-6; d_call: NA; cdr3_aa: CASSNRDSPLHF; cdr3_nt: TGTGCCAGCAGTAACAGGGATTCACCCCTCCACTTT